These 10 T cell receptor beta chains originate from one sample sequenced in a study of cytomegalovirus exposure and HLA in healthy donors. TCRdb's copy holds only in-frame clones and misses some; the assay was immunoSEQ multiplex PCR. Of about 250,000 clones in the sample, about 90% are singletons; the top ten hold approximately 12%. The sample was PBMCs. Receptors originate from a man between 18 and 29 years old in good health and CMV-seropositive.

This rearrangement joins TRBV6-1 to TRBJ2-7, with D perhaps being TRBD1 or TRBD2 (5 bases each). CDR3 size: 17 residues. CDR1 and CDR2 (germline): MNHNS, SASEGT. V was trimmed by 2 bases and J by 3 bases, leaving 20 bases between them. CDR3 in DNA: TGTGCCAGCAGTGAACGGGGCAGTTTAGACCCTTACTACGAGCAGTACTTC. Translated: CASSERGSLDPYYEQYF.

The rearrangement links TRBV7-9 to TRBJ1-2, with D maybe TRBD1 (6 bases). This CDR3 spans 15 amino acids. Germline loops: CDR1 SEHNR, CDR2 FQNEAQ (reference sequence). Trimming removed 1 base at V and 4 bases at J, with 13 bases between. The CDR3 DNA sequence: TGTGCCAGCAGCTTAGGGTCAGGGGTTGCCTATGGCTACACCTTC. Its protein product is CASSLGSGVAYGYTF.

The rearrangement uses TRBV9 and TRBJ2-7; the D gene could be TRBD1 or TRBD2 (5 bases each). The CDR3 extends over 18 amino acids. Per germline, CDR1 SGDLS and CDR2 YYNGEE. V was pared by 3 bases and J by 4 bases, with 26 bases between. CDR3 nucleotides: TGTGCCAGCAGCGCCCGTAGTGGGTGGGAAACCGAGGGGTACGAGCAGTACTTC. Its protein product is CASSARSGWETEGYEQYF.

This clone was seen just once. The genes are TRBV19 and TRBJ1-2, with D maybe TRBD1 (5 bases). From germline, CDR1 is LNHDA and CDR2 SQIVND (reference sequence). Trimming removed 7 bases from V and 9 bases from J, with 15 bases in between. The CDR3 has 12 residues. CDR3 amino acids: CASKGVAFSYTF. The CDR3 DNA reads TGTGCCAGTAAAGGGGTCGCCTTTAGCTACACCTTC.

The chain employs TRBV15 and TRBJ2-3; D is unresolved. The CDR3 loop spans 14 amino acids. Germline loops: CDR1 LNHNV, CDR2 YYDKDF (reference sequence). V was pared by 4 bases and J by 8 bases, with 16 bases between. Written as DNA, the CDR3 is TGTGCCACCAGCACCTTCATTGGAGACCCTACGCAGTATTTT. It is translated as CATSTFIGDPTQYF.

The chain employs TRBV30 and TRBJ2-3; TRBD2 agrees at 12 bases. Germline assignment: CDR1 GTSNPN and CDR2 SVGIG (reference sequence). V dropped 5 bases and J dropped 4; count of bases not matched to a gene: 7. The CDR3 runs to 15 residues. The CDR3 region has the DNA TGTGCCTGGGGGACCGGGACTAGCGGGTCAGATACGCAGTATTTT. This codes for CAWGTGTSGSDTQYF.

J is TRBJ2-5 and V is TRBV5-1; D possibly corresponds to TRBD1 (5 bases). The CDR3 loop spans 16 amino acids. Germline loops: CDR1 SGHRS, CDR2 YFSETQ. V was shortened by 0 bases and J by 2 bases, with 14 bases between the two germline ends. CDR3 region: CASSLALDSRQETQYF. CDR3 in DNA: TGCGCCAGCAGCTTGGCCCTTGACAGTCGGCAAGAGACCCAGTACTTC.

The CDR3 protein is CASSSPGTSGRDEQFF. DNA of the CDR3: TGTGCCAGCAGTTCCCCCGGGACTAGCGGGAGGGATGAGCAGTTCTTC. The rearrangement links TRBV27 to TRBJ2-1; 16 bases match TRBD2. In germline, CDR1 is MNHEY, CDR2 SMNVEV (reference sequence). The CDR3 extends over 16 amino acids. V shed 4 bases, J shed 8 bases, and the junction held 5 bases outside the gene matches.

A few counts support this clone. CDR3 in DNA: TGTGCCAGCAGTGGGCCATCCTACAATGAGCAGTTCTTC. Translating it yields CASSGPSYNEQFF. This chain uses TRBV2 with TRBJ2-1; D is unclear. The CDR3 contains 13 residues. The germline CDR1 and CDR2 sequences are SNHLY and FYNNEI. Deletions cut 4 bases from V and 1 base from J, with 5 bases between.

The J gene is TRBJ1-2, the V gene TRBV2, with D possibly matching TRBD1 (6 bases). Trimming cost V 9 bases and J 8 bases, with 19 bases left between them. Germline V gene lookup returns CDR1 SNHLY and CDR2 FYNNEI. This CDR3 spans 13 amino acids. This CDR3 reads CARAAGGVRGYTF. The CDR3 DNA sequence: TGTGCCAGAGCCGCGGGGGGCGTGAGGGGCTACACCTTC.